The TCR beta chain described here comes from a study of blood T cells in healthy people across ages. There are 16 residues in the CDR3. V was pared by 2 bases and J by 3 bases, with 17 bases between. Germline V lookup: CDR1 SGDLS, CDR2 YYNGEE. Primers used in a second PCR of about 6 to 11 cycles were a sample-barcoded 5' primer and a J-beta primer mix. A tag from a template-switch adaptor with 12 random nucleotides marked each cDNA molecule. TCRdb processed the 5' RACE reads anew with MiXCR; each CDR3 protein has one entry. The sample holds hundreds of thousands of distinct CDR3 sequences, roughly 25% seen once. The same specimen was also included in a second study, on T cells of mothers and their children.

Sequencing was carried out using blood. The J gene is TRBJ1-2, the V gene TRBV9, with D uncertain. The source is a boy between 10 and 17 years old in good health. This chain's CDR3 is CASSVRTDNMDYGYTF. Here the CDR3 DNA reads TGTGCCAGCAGCGTTCGGACCGATAATATGGACTATGGCTACACCTTC.